The subject of this entry is one T cell receptor beta chain. Its matching antigen is unknown. The entry originates in a study of T cell repertoires in cytomegalovirus infection. TCRdb reanalysed the reads using MiXCR and keeps one entry per CDR3 protein. Among about half a million distinct CDR3 sequences, 42% were seen once, and the ten largest hold 43%. General study results and limits: Summed public TCR beta family frequency identified CMV carriers bearing the relevant HLA.

Per germline, CDR1 SGHKS and CDR2 YYEKEE (reference sequence). The CDR3 contains 16 residues. V dropped 2 bases and J dropped 5; count of bases not matched to a gene: 9. The input for sequencing was cultured PBMCs, taken from culture after CMV antigen stimulation. The chain couples TRBV5-5 to TRBJ2-1; 8 bases align to TRBD2. The receptor was isolated from a human donor in good health (CMV status not recorded). Some clones in this sample may be carry-over from other donors' samples. CDR3: CASSFPAGGIDNEQFF. CDR3 DNA: TGTGCCAGCAGCTTTCCTGCGGGGGGCATTGACAATGAGCAGTTCTTC.